Listed below are T cell receptor beta chains from one sample, sequenced in a study of blood T cells in healthy people across ages. TCRdb redid the calling of the 5' RACE reads with MiXCR, one entry per CDR3 protein. The sample has fewer than 2 million distinct CDR3 sequences; about two fifths are singletons. Source material: blood. Source of these receptors: a human donor in good health. Each CDR3 is given with its conserved first and last residue. The D gene is left open where the match is weak. Rows may omit the clone size; those that give it use once, few, many or a size class.

D gene	V gene	clone size	J gene	CDR3 DNA	CDR3 protein
-	TRBV6-6	few	TRBJ1-2	TGTGCCAGCAGTTATCAGGATTCGAGATCTTCCTATGGCTACACCTTC	CASSYQDSRSSYGYTF
TRBD1	TRBV20-1	-	TRBJ2-1	TGCAGTGCTAACAGGGGGCCGGGTGAGCAGTTCTTC	CSANRGPGEQFF
TRBD2	TRBV6-5	few	TRBJ2-7	TGTGCCAGCCAGCCCATATTAGCGGGGGGCCTCTACGAGCAGTACTTC	CASQPILAGGLYEQYF
-	TRBV20-1	-	TRBJ2-1	TGCAGTGCTCCTCGGGGGAGCGACTACAATGAGCAGTTCTTC	CSAPRGSDYNEQFF
TRBD2	TRBV20-1	few	TRBJ2-1	TGCAGTGCTACCCACCGGAGGACTAGCGGGGGGGCCCTCTACAATGAGCAGTTCTTC	CSATHRRTSGGALYNEQFF
-	TRBV7-2	-	TRBJ2-7	TGTGCCAGCAGCTCGAGGACAACCACCTACGAGCAGTACTTC	CASSSRTTTYEQYF
TRBD2	TRBV13	-	TRBJ2-7	TGTGCCAGCAGCTTAGGCCGGGGGGGCATGTACGAGCAGTACTTC	CASSLGRGGMYEQYF
TRBD1	TRBV12-5	-	TRBJ2-5	TGTGCTAGTGGTTTTAGTCTGGGGACAGGACAAGAGACCCAGTACTTC	CASGFSLGTGQETQYF
TRBD2	TRBV9	once	TRBJ2-1	TGTGCCAGCAGCGTATCTAGCGGGGGCCGGTACAATGAGCAGTTCTTC	CASSVSSGGRYNEQFF
-	TRBV7-9	-	TRBJ1-1	TGTGCCAGCAGCTTAGCGGCGTTCGTGCATACTGGGACTGAAGCTTTCTTT	CASSLAAFVHTGTEAFF